A single sample gave rise to the 25 T cell receptor beta chains below, sequenced in a study of blood T cell repertoires in COVID-19. TCRdb's copy holds only in-frame clones and misses some; the assay was immunoSEQ multiplex PCR. The sample records under 350,000 clones, approximately 89% being singletons. Sequencing was performed on PBMCs or T cells enriched from blood (not recorded which). The receptors derive from an older woman who had recovered from COVID-19.

The chain uses TRBV6-6 and TRBJ2-7; D call uncertain. Germline-derived CDR1 and CDR2 are MNHNY and SVGAGI (reference sequence). V dropped 2 bases and J dropped 3 bases, with 8 bases sitting between them. The CDR3 totals 13 residues. The CDR3 region is CASSYLISYEQYF. The DNA of the CDR3 is TGTGCCAGCAGTTACCTGATTAGCTACGAGCAGTACTTC.

The chain recombines TRBV5-6 with TRBJ2-3, with TRBD2 matching 13 bases. This CDR3 contains 13 residues. J lost 12 bases, V lost 4 bases, and 5 bases had no gene match. The germline V gene encodes CDR1 SGHDT and CDR2 YYEEEE. The CDR3 region is CASSRGLAGPQYF. For the CDR3, the DNA is TGTGCCAGCAGCAGGGGACTAGCGGGACCCCAGTATTTT.

The V gene is TRBV6-2 or TRBV6-3, the J gene TRBJ1-1; 8 nucleotides agree with TRBD1. CDR1 is MNHEY and CDR2 is SVGEGT in the germline V gene. CDR3 length: 14 residues. V was clipped by 6 bases and J by 2 bases; unmatched bases: 5. The CDR3 region is CASSDTGGNTEAFF. The DNA for the CDR3 is TGTGCCAGCAGCGACACAGGGGGTAACACTGAAGCTTTCTTT.

The chain is built from TRBV6-4 and TRBJ1-2, with D tentatively TRBD1 (6 bases). Looked up from germline, CDR1 is MRHNA and CDR2 is SNTAGT. V was cut by 5 bases and J by 5 bases, with 30 bases left in between. The CDR3 is 19 amino acids. CDR3 sequence (DNA): TGTGCCAGCAGTTTGGGGGGGGCCAGGTGGACCCATAATGCTTATGGCTACACCTTC. This encodes CASSLGGARWTHNAYGYTF.

The chain links TRBV3-1 (or the pseudogene TRBV3-2) to TRBJ1-1, with 8 bases identical to TRBD1. The CDR3 loop spans 14 amino acids. V shed 2 bases, J shed 3 bases, and the junction held 2 bases outside the gene matches. In germline, CDR1 is LGHDT, CDR2 YNNKEL (reference sequence). The CDR3, as DNA: TGTGCCAGCAGCCAACGCAGGGGGCACACTGAAGCTTTCTTT. This sequence encodes CASSQRRGHTEAFF.

The J gene is TRBJ1-2, the V gene TRBV7-8; D not resolved. Trimming took 3 bases from V and 2 from J, leaving 13 bases between them. The germline V gene has CDR1 SGHVS and CDR2 FQNEAQ. There are 15 residues in the CDR3. The CDR3 nucleotides are TGTGCCAGCAGCTTCACGGGATTTATGAACTATGGCTACACCTTC. This encodes CASSFTGFMNYGYTF. Combining the CDR3 with reference TRBV7-8 and TRBJ1-2 gives the whole variable domain GAGVSQSPRYKVAKRGQDVALRCDPISGHVSLFWYQQALGQGPEFLTYFQNEAQLDKSGLPSDRFFAERPEGSVSTLKIQRTQQEDSAVYLCASSFTGFMNYGYTFGSGTRLTVV.

This chain uses TRBV27 with TRBJ1-4; a possible D gene is TRBD1 (5 bases). V gave up 5 bases and J gave up 0 bases, with 10 bases separating them. This CDR3 is built from 15 residues. Germline-derived CDR1 and CDR2 are MNHEY and SMNVEV (reference sequence). CDR3 loop: CASSGAAATNEKLFF. CDR3 DNA: TGTGCCAGCAGTGGGGCCGCGGCAACTAATGAAAAACTGTTTTTT.

The V and J genes are TRBV5-4 and TRBJ1-1; D not certain. Trimming pared 1 base from V and 5 bases from J, leaving 6 bases between. The length of the CDR3 is 12 residues. Looked up from germline, CDR1 is SGHNT and CDR2 is YYREEE (reference sequence). Here the CDR3 reads CASSLPETEAFF. CDR3 coding DNA: TGTGCCAGCAGCTTGCCCGAGACTGAAGCTTTCTTT.

This rearrangement joins TRBV5-1 to TRBJ2-2, with 9 bases fitting TRBD1. With 0 bases clipped from V and 2 bases from J, the junction kept 2 bases outside the gene matches. The CDR3 has 16 residues. Germline CDR1 and CDR2: SGHRS and YFSETQ. The CDR3 region has the DNA TGCGCCAGCAGCTTGGTGACAGGGGGTAACACCGGGGAGCTGTTTTTT. Residues: CASSLVTGGNTGELFF.

This chain uses TRBV7-3 with TRBJ2-3; the match to TRBD2 covers 7 bases. The CDR3 extends over 13 amino acids. The ends lost 2 bases at V and 8 bases at J; junction bases unmatched: 4. CDR1 and CDR2 (germline): SGHTA, FQGTGA. CDR3 loop: CASSLELASTQYF. The CDR3 DNA follows: TGTGCCAGCAGCTTAGAACTAGCGAGTACGCAGTATTTT.

This chain links TRBV27 with TRBJ2-7, with 10 bases lining up with TRBD1. CDR3 size: 16 residues. CDR1 and CDR2 from the germline V gene are MNHEY and SMNVEV (reference sequence). Trimming took 2 bases from V and 6 from J; bases not matched to a gene: 10. The CDR3 is CASSLSPGQGRGEQYF. Here the CDR3 DNA reads TGTGCCAGCAGTTTAAGCCCGGGACAGGGGAGGGGCGAGCAGTACTTC.

CDR3 residues: CASSPQGASNQPQHF. DNA of the CDR3: TGTGCCAGCAGCCCCCAGGGGGCAAGCAATCAGCCCCAGCATTTT. V usage is TRBV7-9 and J usage is TRBJ1-5; 8 bases are a match to TRBD1. V gave up 5 bases and J gave up 1 base; unmatched junction bases: 4. Germline V gene lookup returns CDR1 SEHNR and CDR2 FQNEAQ (reference sequence). This CDR3 spans 15 amino acids.

The chain links TRBV27 to TRBJ1-2; the D is unclear. The CDR3 totals 13 residues. The germline gives CDR1 MNHEY, CDR2 SMNVEV (reference sequence). Trimming removed 6 bases at V and 5 bases at J, with 13 bases between. Written as DNA, the CDR3 is TGTGCCAGCAGCCTTACCTCAACATATGGCTACACCTTC. Its protein product is CASSLTSTYGYTF.

The V call is TRBV7-8, the J call TRBJ1-1; 8 bases agree with TRBD1. This CDR3 comprises 13 residues. With V trimmed by 8 bases and J by 5 bases, 7 bases remained unmatched. Per germline, CDR1 SGHVS and CDR2 FQNEAQ. The CDR3 loop is CASGQGLETEAFF. The CDR3 DNA reads TGTGCCAGCGGACAGGGTCTAGAAACTGAAGCTTTCTTT. The variable domain in full, completed from reference TRBV7-8 and TRBJ1-1, reads GAGVSQSPRYKVAKRGQDVALRCDPISGHVSLFWYQQALGQGPEFLTYFQNEAQLDKSGLPSDRFFAERPEGSVSTLKIQRTQQEDSAVYLCASGQGLETEAFFGQGTRLTVV.

The J gene is TRBJ2-3, the V gene TRBV5-1, with D unresolved. V lost 0 bases and J lost 2, with 4 bases in between. CDR3 length equals 13 residues. CDR1 and CDR2 from the germline V gene are SGHRS and YFSETQ. The CDR3 region has the DNA TGCGCCAGCAGCTTGGCCATCACAGATACGCAGTATTTT. Translation: CASSLAITDTQYF.

The chain couples TRBV9 to TRBJ2-3, with 7 positions matching TRBD2. The CDR3 covers 15 residues. J was trimmed by 5 bases and V by 0 bases; bases with no gene match: 6. Germline lookup yields CDR1 SGDLS and CDR2 YYNGEE. The DNA of the CDR3 is TGTGCCAGCAGCGTAGGTGTCCGGGGGGTAGATACGCAGTATTTT. This translates into CASSVGVRGVDTQYF.

The chain links TRBV5-1 to TRBJ1-5; weak D call: TRBD1 (5 bases). CDR1 is SGHRS and CDR2 is YFSETQ in the germline V gene. This CDR3 spans 16 amino acids. Trimming removed 4 bases at V and 7 bases at J, with 21 bases between. The CDR3: CASSLGPNRSVQPQHF. In nucleotides, the CDR3 is TGCGCCAGCAGCCTAGGACCTAACAGGTCTGTGCAGCCCCAGCATTTT.

In DNA form, the CDR3 reads TGCGCCAGCAGCCAAGCATTCGGAGGACCTAATGAAAAACTGTTTTTT. Translating gives CASSQAFGGPNEKLFF. This chain links TRBV4-1 with TRBJ1-4; D is ambiguous. Trimming removed 1 base from V and 3 bases from J, with 12 bases in between. CDR1 is MGHRA and CDR2 is YSYEKL in the germline V gene. The CDR3 is 16 amino acids.

V usage is TRBV5-1 and J usage is TRBJ2-1; 10 bases map to TRBD2. V was pared by 3 bases and J by 4 bases, with 7 bases of the junction left unmatched. CDR3 length: 16 residues. From germline, CDR1 is SGHRS and CDR2 YFSETQ. CDR3 nucleotide sequence: TGCGCCAGCAGCTCCGAATCTAGCGGGGGTTACAATGAGCAGTTCTTC. Translating it yields CASSSESSGGYNEQFF. The full variable domain, with the rest looked up from reference TRBV5-1 and TRBJ2-1, is KAGVTQTPRYLIKTRGQQVTLSCSPISGHRSVSWYQQTPGQGLQFLFEYFSETQRNKGNFPGRFSGRQFSNSRSEMNVSTLELGDSALYLCASSSESSGGYNEQFFGPGTRLTVL.

The V call is TRBV27, the J call TRBJ2-5; 13 bases map to TRBD2. CDR1 and CDR2 from the germline V gene are MNHEY and SMNVEV (reference sequence). Losses at the gene ends were 7 bases for V and 5 bases for J; bases not matched to a gene: 16. This CDR3 is 18 amino acids long. CDR3 coding DNA: TGTGCCAGCACCCCTTTGGGCCGGACTAGCGGGAGCGGCGAGACCCAGTACTTC. Protein product: CASTPLGRTSGSGETQYF.

This sequence joins TRBV6-5 and TRBJ1-4; D gene ambiguous. The ends were cut back, 6 bases at V and 4 bases at J, with 12 bases in the middle. This CDR3 contains 14 residues. Per the germline V gene, CDR1 is MNHEY and CDR2 is SVGAGI. The CDR3 loop is CASRAGELNEKLFF. As DNA, the CDR3 is TGTGCCAGCAGGGCCGGAGAGCTTAATGAAAAACTGTTTTTT.

This rearrangement joins TRBV5-1 to TRBJ2-1; 11 nucleotides agree with TRBD2. CDR1 and CDR2 (germline): SGHRS, YFSETQ. The V and J ends lost 4 bases and 4 bases, in that order; junction bases with no gene match: 7. The CDR3 contains 16 residues. The CDR3 sequence: CASSPPTSGVYNEQFF. The CDR3 DNA is TGCGCCAGCAGCCCACCGACTAGCGGGGTGTACAATGAGCAGTTCTTC.

V and J are TRBV29-1 and TRBJ2-7, with TRBD2 identical over 8 bases. V gave up 6 bases and J gave up 4 bases; unmatched junction bases: 8. Germline CDR1 and CDR2: SQVTM and ANQGSEA. This CDR3 is built from 13 residues. Written as DNA, the CDR3 is TGCAGCGTGGGAAAGGCTAGCGGGTACGAGCAGTACTTC. Its protein product is CSVGKASGYEQYF.

V is TRBV4-1 and J is TRBJ2-7; D is unclear. The V gene lost 3 bases and the J gene lost 4 bases, with 13 bases spanning the gap. This CDR3 has 14 amino acids. CDR1 MGHRA and CDR2 YSYEKL come from the germline V gene. CDR3: CASSHSALGYEQYF. CDR3 DNA: TGCGCCAGCAGCCACTCTGCCCTAGGATACGAGCAGTACTTC.

The chain carries TRBV14 and TRBJ1-5; D is undetermined. V was cut by 2 bases and J by 7 bases, with 9 bases left in between. Germline CDR1 and CDR2: SGHDN and FVKESK. The CDR3 runs 13 residues. CDR3 nucleotides: TGTGCCAGCAGCCAATCCCGCGTCCAGCCCCAGCATTTT. Its protein product is CASSQSRVQPQHF.